This TCR beta chain was sequenced during a study of cytomegalovirus exposure and HLA in healthy donors. This clone was found a few times. The antigen remains undetermined. The germline V gene encodes CDR1 GTSNPN and CDR2 SVGIG (reference sequence). The ends were cut back, 2 bases at V and 4 bases at J, with 14 bases in the middle. The CDR3 contains 14 residues. The study's findings and limits: Within an earlier analysis, most TCR beta V segments proved productive either about 90% or about 30% of the time. The authors later found most CMV-associated TCR beta chains appeared HLA-restricted. Immune exposure information available was restricted to CMV serostatus. The CMV antigen specificity of a few CMV-associated chains was confirmed through in vitro analysis.

PCR used 60 Vbeta primers and 13 Jbeta primers. The repertoire was sequenced with immunoSEQ multiplex PCR; TCRdb's copy has only in-frame clones and lacks some. The sample gives tens of thousands of clones, 65% to 85% of which show up once; 2.5% to 3% is in the top ten. Sequencing was carried out using PBMCs. This receptor was identified in a man younger than 45 in good health and CMV-seronegative. The chain uses TRBV30 and TRBJ1-1; D is perhaps TRBD1 (5 bases). The CDR3 reads CAWSRRRGSTEAFF. The DNA of the CDR3 is TGTGCCTGGAGTCGTCGCCGGGGGTCCACTGAAGCTTTCTTT.